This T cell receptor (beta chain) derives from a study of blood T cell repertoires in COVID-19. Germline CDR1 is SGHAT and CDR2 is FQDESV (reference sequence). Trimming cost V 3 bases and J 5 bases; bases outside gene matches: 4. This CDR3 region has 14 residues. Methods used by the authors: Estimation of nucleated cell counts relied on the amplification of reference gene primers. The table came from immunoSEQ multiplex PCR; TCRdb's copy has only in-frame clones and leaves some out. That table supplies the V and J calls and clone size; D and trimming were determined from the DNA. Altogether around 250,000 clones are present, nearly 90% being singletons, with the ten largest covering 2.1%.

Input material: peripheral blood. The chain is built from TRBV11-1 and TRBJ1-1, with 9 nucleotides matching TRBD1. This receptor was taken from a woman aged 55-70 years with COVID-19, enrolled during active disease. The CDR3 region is CASSLDRGGTEAFF. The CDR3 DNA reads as TGTGCCAGCAGCTTGGACAGGGGTGGAACTGAAGCTTTCTTT.